These T cell receptor beta chains were read from a single sample in a study of blood T cell repertoires in COVID-19. The protocol was immunoSEQ multiplex PCR, while the TCRdb copy is restricted to in-frame clones and leaves out a portion. The sample gives about 210,000 clones, about 90% of which show up once; more than 1.4% is in the top ten. The sample was peripheral blood. All receptors come from a man younger than 35 with active or convalescent COVID-19. Both conserved end residues are part of each CDR3. D genes are given only for firm matches. Size is stated for part of the rows, as once, few or many counts, or as a class when the clone is expanded.

j_call: TRBJ2-3
cdr3_length: 14
v_call: TRBV19
clone_size: .
d_call: .
cdr3_aa: CASNFLAGTDTQYF
cdr3_nt: TGTGCCAGTAATTTTCTAGCCGGCACAGATACGCAGTATTTT

j_call: TRBJ2-3
cdr3_length: 16
v_call: TRBV7-2
clone_size: few
d_call: .
cdr3_aa: CASSLGGGVSADTQYF
cdr3_nt: TGTGCCAGCAGCTTAGGAGGGGGAGTGTCAGCAGATACGCAGTATTTT

j_call: TRBJ1-1
cdr3_length: 13
v_call: TRBV19
clone_size: .
d_call: .
cdr3_aa: CASNGLKGAEAFF
cdr3_nt: TGTGCCAGTAACGGGCTAAAGGGGGCTGAAGCTTTCTTT

j_call: TRBJ1-3
cdr3_length: 14
v_call: TRBV28
clone_size: .
d_call: .
cdr3_aa: CASSSQASGNTIYF
cdr3_nt: TGTGCCAGCAGTTCGCAGGCCTCTGGAAACACCATATATTTT

j_call: TRBJ1-2
cdr3_length: 16
v_call: TRBV9
clone_size: .
d_call: TRBD1
cdr3_aa: CASSVDPAQGAGGYTF
cdr3_nt: TGTGCCAGCAGCGTCGACCCGGCACAGGGGGCAGGTGGCTACACCTTC

j_call: TRBJ2-3
cdr3_length: 16
v_call: TRBV11-3
clone_size: .
d_call: TRBD2
cdr3_aa: CASSSFRAGGSDTQYF
cdr3_nt: TGTGCCAGCAGCTCCTTCCGTGCGGGAGGATCAGATACGCAGTATTTT

j_call: TRBJ1-3
cdr3_length: 15
v_call: TRBV4-2
clone_size: .
d_call: .
cdr3_aa: CASTLSDSSGNTIYF
cdr3_nt: TGTGCCAGCACCCTCTCGGACAGCTCTGGAAACACCATATATTTT

j_call: TRBJ2-1
cdr3_length: 13
v_call: TRBV5-1
clone_size: .
d_call: TRBD1
cdr3_aa: CASSGGQGDEQFF
cdr3_nt: TGCGCCAGCAGCGGAGGACAGGGCGATGAGCAGTTCTTC

j_call: TRBJ2-1
cdr3_length: 12
v_call: TRBV27
clone_size: .
d_call: .
cdr3_aa: CATIRGHNEQFF
cdr3_nt: TGTGCCACCATCCGGGGTCACAATGAGCAGTTCTTC

j_call: TRBJ1-4
cdr3_length: 14
v_call: TRBV4-2
clone_size: .
d_call: .
cdr3_aa: CASSQESGQQKLFF
cdr3_nt: TGTGCCAGCAGCCAAGAGAGCGGACAGCAGAAACTGTTTTTT

j_call: TRBJ2-7
cdr3_length: 14
v_call: TRBV6-1
clone_size: once
d_call: .
cdr3_aa: CASSEAPGGGEQYF
cdr3_nt: TGTGCCAGCAGTGAAGCGCCAGGGGGAGGCGAGCAGTACTTC

j_call: TRBJ2-3
cdr3_length: 15
v_call: TRBV10-3
clone_size: .
d_call: .
cdr3_aa: CAISESWGRTDTQYF
cdr3_nt: TGTGCCATCAGTGAAAGTTGGGGCCGCACAGATACGCAGTATTTT

j_call: TRBJ2-5
cdr3_length: 17
v_call: TRBV27
clone_size: once
d_call: TRBD2
cdr3_aa: CASSPGLLGGTKETQYF
cdr3_nt: TGTGCCAGCAGTCCGGGACTTTTGGGGGGGACTAAAGAGACCCAGTACTTC

j_call: TRBJ1-5
cdr3_length: 14
v_call: TRBV28
clone_size: .
d_call: .
cdr3_aa: CASSPWGRGQPQHF
cdr3_nt: TGTGCCAGCAGTCCCTGGGGGAGGGGTCAGCCCCAGCATTTT

j_call: TRBJ2-5
cdr3_length: 17
v_call: TRBV2
clone_size: .
d_call: .
cdr3_aa: CASRRGGLFLTQETQYF
cdr3_nt: TGTGCCAGCAGGAGGGGGGGACTATTCTTAACTCAAGAGACCCAGTACTTC

j_call: TRBJ2-7
cdr3_length: 15
v_call: TRBV15
clone_size: once
d_call: .
cdr3_aa: CATSRESGGAYEQYF
cdr3_nt: TGTGCCACCAGCAGAGAGTCTGGGGGCGCCTACGAGCAGTACTTC

j_call: TRBJ2-1
cdr3_length: 15
v_call: TRBV7-9
clone_size: .
d_call: TRBD2
cdr3_aa: CASSASGSGYNEQFF
cdr3_nt: TGTGCCAGCAGCGCAAGCGGGAGCGGCTACAATGAGCAGTTCTTC

j_call: TRBJ2-2
cdr3_length: 16
v_call: TRBV29-1
clone_size: .
d_call: TRBD2
cdr3_aa: CSVRWLAGVTPGELFF
cdr3_nt: TGCAGCGTGAGATGGCTAGCGGGAGTAACCCCCGGGGAGCTGTTTTTT

j_call: TRBJ1-2
cdr3_length: 14
v_call: TRBV4-1
clone_size: few
d_call: .
cdr3_aa: CASSQDVAGAGYTF
cdr3_nt: TGCGCCAGCAGCCAAGATGTCGCAGGGGCGGGCTACACCTTC

j_call: TRBJ1-1
cdr3_length: 13
v_call: TRBV19
clone_size: once
d_call: .
cdr3_aa: CASHAAEVSGAFF
cdr3_nt: TGTGCCAGTCACGCGGCGGAGGTTAGTGGGGCTTTCTTT

j_call: TRBJ2-3
cdr3_length: 15
v_call: TRBV30
clone_size: .
d_call: TRBD2
cdr3_aa: CAWSAREGSRDTQYF
cdr3_nt: TGTGCCTGGAGTGCGCGGGAGGGCAGTAGGGATACGCAGTATTTT

j_call: TRBJ1-1
cdr3_length: 13
v_call: TRBV12-3/TRBV12-4
clone_size: .
d_call: .
cdr3_aa: CASSLAGAREAFF
cdr3_nt: TGTGCCAGCAGTTTAGCGGGGGCCCGTGAAGCTTTCTTT

j_call: TRBJ2-7
cdr3_length: 18
v_call: TRBV27
clone_size: .
d_call: TRBD2
cdr3_aa: CASSSLPGTSGRSYEQYF
cdr3_nt: TGTGCCAGCAGTTCCCTTCCCGGGACTAGCGGGCGATCCTACGAGCAGTACTTC

j_call: TRBJ1-2
cdr3_length: 13
v_call: TRBV10-2
clone_size: few
d_call: .
cdr3_aa: CASSERGNYGYTF
cdr3_nt: TGCGCCAGCAGTGAGCGGGGAAACTATGGCTACACCTTC

j_call: TRBJ2-1
cdr3_length: 15
v_call: TRBV10-3
clone_size: .
d_call: TRBD2
cdr3_aa: CAISDPTSGDNEQFF
cdr3_nt: TGTGCCATCAGTGACCCGACTAGCGGAGACAATGAGCAGTTCTTC

j_call: TRBJ2-7
cdr3_length: 13
v_call: TRBV6-5
clone_size: .
d_call: TRBD2
cdr3_aa: CATKGRASYEQYF
cdr3_nt: TGTGCCACCAAGGGGAGGGCTTCCTACGAGCAGTACTTC

j_call: TRBJ2-2
cdr3_length: 14
v_call: TRBV7-9
clone_size: .
d_call: TRBD1
cdr3_aa: CASSLAGQTGELFF
cdr3_nt: TGTGCCAGCAGCTTAGCGGGACAGACCGGGGAGCTGTTTTTT

j_call: TRBJ2-1
cdr3_length: 14
v_call: TRBV7-9
clone_size: .
d_call: .
cdr3_aa: CASSLDRVDNEQFF
cdr3_nt: TGTGCCAGCAGCTTAGACAGGGTGGACAATGAGCAGTTCTTC

j_call: TRBJ2-1
cdr3_length: 15
v_call: TRBV7-7
clone_size: .
d_call: TRBD2
cdr3_aa: CASSSDSGGNNEQFF
cdr3_nt: TGTGCCAGCAGCTCGGATAGCGGGGGAAACAATGAGCAGTTCTTC

j_call: TRBJ1-2
cdr3_length: 16
v_call: TRBV7-2
clone_size: .
d_call: TRBD1
cdr3_aa: CASSLGTGMWGTGYTF
cdr3_nt: TGTGCCAGCAGCTTAGGGACAGGGATGTGGGGCACCGGCTACACCTTC

j_call: TRBJ1-2
cdr3_length: 17
v_call: TRBV10-1
clone_size: .
d_call: TRBD1
cdr3_aa: CASSEPIPRDSFYGYTF
cdr3_nt: TGCGCCAGCAGTGAGCCAATTCCCCGGGACAGCTTCTATGGCTACACCTTC

j_call: TRBJ2-1
cdr3_length: 13
v_call: TRBV27
clone_size: .
d_call: TRBD2
cdr3_aa: CATRTSGYNEQFF
cdr3_nt: TGTGCCACCCGGACTAGTGGGTACAATGAGCAGTTCTTC

j_call: TRBJ2-4
cdr3_length: 19
v_call: TRBV6-2/TRBV6-3
clone_size: .
d_call: .
cdr3_aa: CASSYDSQFRGVAKNIQYF
cdr3_nt: TGTGCCAGCAGTTACGACTCTCAGTTCAGGGGCGTAGCCAAAAACATTCAGTACTTC

j_call: TRBJ2-7
cdr3_length: 13
v_call: TRBV30
clone_size: .
d_call: .
cdr3_aa: CAWSVGETYEQYF
cdr3_nt: TGTGCCTGGAGTGTCGGGGAGACATACGAGCAGTACTTC

j_call: TRBJ1-2
cdr3_length: 12
v_call: TRBV29-1
clone_size: .
d_call: .
cdr3_aa: CSVPWWRYGYTF
cdr3_nt: TGCAGCGTGCCGTGGTGGAGGTATGGCTACACCTTC